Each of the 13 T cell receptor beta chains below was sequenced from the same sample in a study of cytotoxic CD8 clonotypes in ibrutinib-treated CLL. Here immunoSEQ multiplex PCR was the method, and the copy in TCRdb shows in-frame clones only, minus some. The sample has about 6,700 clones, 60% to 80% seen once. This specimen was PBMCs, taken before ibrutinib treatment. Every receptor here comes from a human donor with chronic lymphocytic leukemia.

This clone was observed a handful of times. The CDR3 region is CASSYLERGSYTF. The CDR3 region has the DNA TGTGCCAGCAGTTACTTGGAGAGGGGAAGCTACACCTTC. The chain combines TRBV6-5 with TRBJ1-2, with a tentative D call TRBD1 (5 bases). Germline CDR1 is MNHEY and CDR2 is SVGAGI. The CDR3 contains 13 residues. The V gene lost 1 base and the J gene lost 9 bases, with 12 bases spanning the gap.

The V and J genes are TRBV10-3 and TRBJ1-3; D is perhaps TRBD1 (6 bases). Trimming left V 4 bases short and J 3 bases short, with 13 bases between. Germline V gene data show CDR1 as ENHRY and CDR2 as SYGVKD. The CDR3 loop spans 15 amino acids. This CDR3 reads CAISVTGSGGNTIYF. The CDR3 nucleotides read TGTGCCATCAGTGTTACAGGGAGCGGTGGAAACACCATATATTTT.

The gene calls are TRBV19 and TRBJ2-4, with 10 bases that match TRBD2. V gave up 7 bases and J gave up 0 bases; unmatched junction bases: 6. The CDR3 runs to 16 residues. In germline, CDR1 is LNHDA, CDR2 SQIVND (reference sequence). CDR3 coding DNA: TGTGCCAGTAATTTAGCGGGGGGCCTAGCCAAAAACATTCAGTACTTC. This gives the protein CASNLAGGLAKNIQYF.

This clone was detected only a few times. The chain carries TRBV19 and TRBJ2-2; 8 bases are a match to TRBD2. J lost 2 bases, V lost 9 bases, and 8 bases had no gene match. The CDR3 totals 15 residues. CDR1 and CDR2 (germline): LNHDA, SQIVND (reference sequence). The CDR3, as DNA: TGTGCCAGCTCCCGGGGGGGTACTAACACCGGGGAGCTGTTTTTT. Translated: CASSRGGTNTGELFF.

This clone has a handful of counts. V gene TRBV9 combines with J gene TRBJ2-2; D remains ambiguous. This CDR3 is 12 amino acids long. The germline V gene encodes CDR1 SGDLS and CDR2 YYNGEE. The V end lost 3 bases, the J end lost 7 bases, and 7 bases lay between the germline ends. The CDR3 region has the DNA TGTGCCAGCAGCGAGGGCGTCGGGGAGCTGTTTTTT. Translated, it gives CASSEGVGELFF.

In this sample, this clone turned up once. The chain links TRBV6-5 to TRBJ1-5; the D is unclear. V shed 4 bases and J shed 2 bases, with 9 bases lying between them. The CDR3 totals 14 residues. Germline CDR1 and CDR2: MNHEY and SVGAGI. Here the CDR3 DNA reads TGTGCCAGCAGTTTGAACACGCGCAATCAGCCCCAGCATTTT. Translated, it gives CASSLNTRNQPQHF.

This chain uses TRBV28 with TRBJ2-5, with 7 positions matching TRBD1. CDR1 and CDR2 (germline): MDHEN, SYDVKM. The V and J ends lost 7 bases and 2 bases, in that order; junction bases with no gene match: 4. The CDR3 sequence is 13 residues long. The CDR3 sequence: CASNRGRQETQYF. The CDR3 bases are TGTGCCAGCAACAGGGGTCGTCAAGAGACCCAGTACTTC.

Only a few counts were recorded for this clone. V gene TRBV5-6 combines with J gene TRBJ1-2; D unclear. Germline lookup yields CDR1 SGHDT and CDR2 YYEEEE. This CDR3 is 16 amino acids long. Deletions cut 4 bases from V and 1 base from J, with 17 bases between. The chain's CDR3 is CASSPSSVLGNYGYTF. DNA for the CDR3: TGTGCCAGCAGCCCTAGTTCAGTCCTTGGTAACTATGGCTACACCTTC.

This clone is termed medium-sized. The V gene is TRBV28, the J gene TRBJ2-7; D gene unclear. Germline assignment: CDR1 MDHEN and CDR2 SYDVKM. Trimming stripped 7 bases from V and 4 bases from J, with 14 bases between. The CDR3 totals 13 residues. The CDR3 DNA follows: TGTGCCAGCACCGACTTAGGTCATTACGAGCAGTACTTC. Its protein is CASTDLGHYEQYF.

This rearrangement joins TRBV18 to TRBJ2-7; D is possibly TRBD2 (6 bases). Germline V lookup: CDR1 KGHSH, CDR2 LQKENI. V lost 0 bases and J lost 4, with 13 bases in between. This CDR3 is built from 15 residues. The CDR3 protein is CASSPPGGASYEQYF. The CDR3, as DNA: TGTGCCAGCTCACCACCAGGAGGGGCATCATACGAGCAGTACTTC.

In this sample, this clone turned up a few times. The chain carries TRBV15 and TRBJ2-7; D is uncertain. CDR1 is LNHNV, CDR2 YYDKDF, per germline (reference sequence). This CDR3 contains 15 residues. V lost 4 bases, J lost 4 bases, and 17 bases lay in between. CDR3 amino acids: CATSNPHRLHYEQYF. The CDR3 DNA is TGTGCCACCAGCAACCCCCACAGACTCCATTACGAGCAGTACTTC.

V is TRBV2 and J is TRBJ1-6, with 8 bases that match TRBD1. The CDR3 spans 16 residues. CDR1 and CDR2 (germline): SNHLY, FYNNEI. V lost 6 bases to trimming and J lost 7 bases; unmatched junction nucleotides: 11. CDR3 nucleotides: TGTGCCAGCAGAACCCGGGACAGGTATCGCAATTCACCCCTCCACTTT. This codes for CASRTRDRYRNSPLHF.

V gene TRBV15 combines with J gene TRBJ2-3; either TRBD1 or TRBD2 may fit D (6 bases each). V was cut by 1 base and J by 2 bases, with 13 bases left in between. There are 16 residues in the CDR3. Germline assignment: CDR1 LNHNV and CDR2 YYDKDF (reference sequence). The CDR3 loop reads CATSRVGGSFTDTQYF. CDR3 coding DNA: TGTGCCACCAGCAGAGTCGGGGGCAGTTTCACAGATACGCAGTATTTT.